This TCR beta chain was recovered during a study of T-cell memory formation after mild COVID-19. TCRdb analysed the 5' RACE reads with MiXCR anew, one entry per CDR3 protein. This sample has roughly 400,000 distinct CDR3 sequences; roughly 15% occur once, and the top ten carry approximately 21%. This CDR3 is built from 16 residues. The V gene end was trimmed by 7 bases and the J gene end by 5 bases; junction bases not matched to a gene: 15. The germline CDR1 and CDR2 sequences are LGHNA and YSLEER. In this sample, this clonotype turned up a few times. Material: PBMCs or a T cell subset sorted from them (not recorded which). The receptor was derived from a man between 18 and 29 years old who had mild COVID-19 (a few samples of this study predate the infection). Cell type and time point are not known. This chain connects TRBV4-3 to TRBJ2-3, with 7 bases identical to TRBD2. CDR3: CASKRGGGERVDTQYF. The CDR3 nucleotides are TGCGCCAGCAAACGCGGGGGAGGGGAGCGGGTAGATACGCAGTATTTT.